This T cell receptor beta chain derives from a study of cytomegalovirus exposure and HLA in healthy donors. Study observations and caveats: One later analysis reportedly identified an Asian-associated ancestry cluster that showed fewer N-insertions than the roughly 700-donor mean.

As regards this clone: Its antigen is not known.

Healthy bone marrow donors supplied every sample. The CDR3 sequence is 15 residues long. Germline V gene sequence: CDR1 SGHRS, CDR2 YFSETQ. The junction had 9 bases not matched to a gene; V was cut back by 4 bases and J by 5 bases. Vbeta (60) and Jbeta (13) primers were used in the PCR. The data were produced by immunoSEQ multiplex PCR, yet TCRdb's version contains in-frame clones alone and is incomplete. The sample lists about 52,000 clones, around three fifths occurring once. The sequenced sample consisted of PBMCs. The rearrangement joins TRBV5-1 to TRBJ2-5, with 9 nucleotides matching TRBD2. The clonotype was recovered from a human donor in good health. The CDR3 loop is CASSSRGGARETQYF. CDR3 nucleotide sequence: TGCGCCAGCAGCAGCCGCGGGGGGGCGCGGGAGACCCAGTACTTC.